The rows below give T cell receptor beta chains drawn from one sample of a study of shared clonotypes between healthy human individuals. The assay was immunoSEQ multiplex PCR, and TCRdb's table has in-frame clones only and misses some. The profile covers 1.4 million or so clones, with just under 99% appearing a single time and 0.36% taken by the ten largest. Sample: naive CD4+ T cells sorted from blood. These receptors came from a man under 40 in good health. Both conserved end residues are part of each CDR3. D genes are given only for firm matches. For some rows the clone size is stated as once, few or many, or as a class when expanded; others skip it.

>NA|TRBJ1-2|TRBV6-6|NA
CASSYSPPRDGYTF
TGTGCCAGCAGTTACTCTCCTCCAAGGGATGGCTACACCTTC
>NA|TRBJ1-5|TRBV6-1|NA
CASRTGFNQPQHF
TGTGCCAGCAGAACGGGATTTAATCAGCCCCAGCATTTT
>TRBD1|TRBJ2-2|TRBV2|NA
CASGTGWSGELFF
TGTGCCAGCGGGACAGGGTGGTCCGGGGAGCTGTTTTTT
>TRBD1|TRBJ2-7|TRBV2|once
CASSGDRLTYEQYF
TGTGCCAGCAGCGGGGACAGGTTAACCTACGAGCAGTACTTC
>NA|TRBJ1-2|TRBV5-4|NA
CASSLPDLNYGYTF
TGTGCCAGCAGCTTGCCGGACCTTAACTATGGCTACACCTTC
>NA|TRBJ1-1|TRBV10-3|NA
CAISGRGPNTEAFF
TGTGCCATCAGTGGCAGGGGCCCGAACACTGAAGCTTTCTTT
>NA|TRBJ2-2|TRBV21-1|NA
CASSKGKGDLMNTGELFF
TGTGCCAGCAGCAAAGGTAAGGGGGACCTTATGAACACCGGGGAGCTGTTTTTT
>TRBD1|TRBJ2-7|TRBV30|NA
CAWSLSQGAYEQYF
TGTGCCTGGAGTCTCTCACAGGGGGCCTACGAGCAGTACTTC
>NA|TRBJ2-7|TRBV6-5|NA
CASSYFHEQYF
TGTGCCAGCAGTTACTTTCACGAGCAGTACTTC
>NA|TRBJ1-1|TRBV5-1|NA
CASSLDRINTEAFF
TGCGCCAGCAGCTTGGACAGAATAAACACTGAAGCTTTCTTT
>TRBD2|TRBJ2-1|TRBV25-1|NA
CASSTGGRAYNEQFF
TGTGCCAGCAGTACTGGCGGGAGAGCGTACAATGAGCAGTTCTTC
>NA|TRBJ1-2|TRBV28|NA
CASTTLGLFGYTF
TGTGCCAGCACGACCCTCGGATTGTTTGGCTACACCTTC
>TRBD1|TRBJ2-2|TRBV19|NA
CASRPTGATGELFF
TGTGCCAGTAGACCAACAGGGGCCACCGGGGAGCTGTTTTTT
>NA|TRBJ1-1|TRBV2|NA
CASSDGVAFF
TGTGCCAGCAGCGATGGGGTGGCTTTCTTT
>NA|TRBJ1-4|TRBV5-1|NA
CASSLEGREAEKLFF
TGCGCCAGCAGCTTGGAGGGCAGGGAGGCGGAAAAACTGTTTTTT
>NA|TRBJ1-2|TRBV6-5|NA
CASGLGGDYGYTF
TGTGCCAGCGGGCTGGGGGGTGACTATGGCTACACCTTC
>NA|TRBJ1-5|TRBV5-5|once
CASSSGLHQPQHF
TGTGCCAGCAGCTCAGGGCTCCATCAGCCCCAGCATTTT
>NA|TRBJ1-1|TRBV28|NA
CASRRNSNTEAFF
TGTGCCAGCAGAAGGAACTCGAACACTGAAGCTTTCTTT
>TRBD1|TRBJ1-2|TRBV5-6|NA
CASRPLQGRNYGYTF
TGTGCCAGCAGGCCTTTACAGGGGAGGAACTATGGCTACACCTTC
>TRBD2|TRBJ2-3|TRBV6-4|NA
CASSALAGTFDTQYF
TGTGCCAGCAGTGCGCTAGCGGGAACGTTCGATACGCAGTATTTT
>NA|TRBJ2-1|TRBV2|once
CASKGAGHNEQFF
TGTGCCAGCAAAGGAGCCGGGCACAATGAGCAGTTCTTC
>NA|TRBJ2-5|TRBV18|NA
CASSPAGIWGGETQYF
TGTGCCAGCTCACCGGCAGGGATATGGGGTGGAGAGACCCAGTACTTC
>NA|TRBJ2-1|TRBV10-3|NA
CAISASAGDTNEQFF
TGTGCCATCAGTGCATCGGCAGGTGATACTAATGAGCAGTTCTTC
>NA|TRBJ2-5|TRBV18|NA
CASSPTSGGRKTQYF
TGTGCCAGCTCACCAACTTCGGGTGGGCGGAAGACCCAGTACTTC
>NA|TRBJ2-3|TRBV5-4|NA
CASSFSGTSSWTDTQYF
TGTGCCAGCAGCTTTTCGGGGACATCCTCCTGGACAGATACGCAGTATTTT
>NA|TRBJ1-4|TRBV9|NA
CASSVEHGEKLFF
TGTGCCAGCAGCGTAGAACACGGGGAAAAACTGTTTTTT
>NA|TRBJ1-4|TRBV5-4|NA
CASSLEPNEKLFF
TGTGCCAGCAGCTTGGAACCGAATGAAAAACTGTTTTTT
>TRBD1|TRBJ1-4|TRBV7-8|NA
CASGLTGAAKEKLFF
TGTGCCAGCGGTTTGACAGGGGCCGCGAAGGAAAAACTGTTTTTT
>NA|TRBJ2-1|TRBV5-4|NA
CASSFGFSHVYGEQFF
TGTGCCAGCAGCTTTGGGTTCTCGCACGTGTACGGTGAGCAGTTCTTC
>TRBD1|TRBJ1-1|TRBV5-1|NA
CASSNSQGRYIQAFF
TGCGCCAGCAGCAATTCACAGGGGCGGTATATTCAAGCTTTCTTT
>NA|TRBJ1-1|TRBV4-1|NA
CASSQDFTVNTEAFF
TGCGCCAGCAGCCAAGATTTTACGGTGAACACTGAAGCTTTCTTT
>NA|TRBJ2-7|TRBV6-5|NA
CASSYSGSSYEQYF
TGTGCCAGCAGTTATTCGGGAAGCTCCTACGAGCAGTACTTC
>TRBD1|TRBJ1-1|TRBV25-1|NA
CASSELQGRGNTEAFF
TGTGCCAGCAGTGAATTACAGGGGAGAGGGAACACTGAAGCTTTCTTT
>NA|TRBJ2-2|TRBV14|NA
CASSRGGRAGELFF
TGTGCCAGCAGCCGTGGCGGCAGGGCCGGGGAGCTGTTTTTT
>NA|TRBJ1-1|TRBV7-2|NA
CASSLGAGKKAFF
TGTGCCAGCAGCTTAGGGGCAGGGAAGAAAGCTTTCTTT
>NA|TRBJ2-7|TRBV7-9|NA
CASSFPGYEQYF
TGTGCCAGCAGCTTCCCAGGATACGAGCAGTACTTC
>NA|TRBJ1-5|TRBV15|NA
CATSRDSYTYQPQHF
TGTGCCACCAGCAGAGATTCGTACACCTATCAGCCCCAGCATTTT
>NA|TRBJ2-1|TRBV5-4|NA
CASSLPGQYNEQFF
TGTGCCAGCAGCTTGCCGGGCCAATACAATGAGCAGTTCTTC
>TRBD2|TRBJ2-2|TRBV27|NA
CASTLYGLAAPPRDTGELFF
TGTGCCAGCACCTTATACGGTCTAGCGGCGCCCCCCCGGGACACCGGGGAGCTGTTTTTT
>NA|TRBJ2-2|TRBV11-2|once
CASTKMGANTGELFF
TGTGCCAGCACCAAAATGGGGGCAAACACCGGGGAGCTGTTTTTT
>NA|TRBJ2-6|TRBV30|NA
CAWGRGSGANVLTF
TGTGCCTGGGGTAGGGGGTCTGGGGCCAACGTCCTGACTTTC
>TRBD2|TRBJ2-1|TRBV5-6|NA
CASSLRALAGGNNEQFF
TGTGCCAGCAGCTTGAGGGCTCTAGCGGGAGGTAACAATGAGCAGTTCTTC
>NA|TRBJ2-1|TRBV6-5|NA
CASTQGRRGGNEQFF
TGTGCCAGCACCCAGGGGCGGAGAGGGGGTAATGAGCAGTTCTTC
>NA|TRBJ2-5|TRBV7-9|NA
CASSQGLQQLTAQYF
TGTGCCAGCAGCCAAGGTTTACAGCAGTTAACGGCCCAGTACTTC
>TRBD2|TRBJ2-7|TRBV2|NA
CASSPRASGSREQYF
TGTGCCAGCAGTCCCCGTGCTAGCGGGAGCCGCGAGCAGTACTTC
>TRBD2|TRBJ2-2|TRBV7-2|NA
CASTKKRLATNTGELFF
TGTGCCAGCACCAAGAAGCGACTAGCGACGAACACCGGGGAGCTGTTTTTT
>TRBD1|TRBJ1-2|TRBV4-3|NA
CASSLRGQGRANYGYTF
TGCGCCAGCAGCCTCAGGGGACAGGGGAGAGCTAACTATGGCTACACCTTC
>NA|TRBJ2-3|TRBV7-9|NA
CASSLGGPDTQYF
TGTGCCAGCAGCTTGGGGGGTCCAGATACGCAGTATTTT
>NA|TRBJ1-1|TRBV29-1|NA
CSGCVGRMNTEAFF
TGCAGCGGCTGCGTGGGGCGAATGAACACTGAAGCTTTCTTT
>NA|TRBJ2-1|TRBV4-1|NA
CASSQVGGINEQFF
TGCGCCAGCAGCCAAGTGGGAGGTATCAATGAGCAGTTCTTC